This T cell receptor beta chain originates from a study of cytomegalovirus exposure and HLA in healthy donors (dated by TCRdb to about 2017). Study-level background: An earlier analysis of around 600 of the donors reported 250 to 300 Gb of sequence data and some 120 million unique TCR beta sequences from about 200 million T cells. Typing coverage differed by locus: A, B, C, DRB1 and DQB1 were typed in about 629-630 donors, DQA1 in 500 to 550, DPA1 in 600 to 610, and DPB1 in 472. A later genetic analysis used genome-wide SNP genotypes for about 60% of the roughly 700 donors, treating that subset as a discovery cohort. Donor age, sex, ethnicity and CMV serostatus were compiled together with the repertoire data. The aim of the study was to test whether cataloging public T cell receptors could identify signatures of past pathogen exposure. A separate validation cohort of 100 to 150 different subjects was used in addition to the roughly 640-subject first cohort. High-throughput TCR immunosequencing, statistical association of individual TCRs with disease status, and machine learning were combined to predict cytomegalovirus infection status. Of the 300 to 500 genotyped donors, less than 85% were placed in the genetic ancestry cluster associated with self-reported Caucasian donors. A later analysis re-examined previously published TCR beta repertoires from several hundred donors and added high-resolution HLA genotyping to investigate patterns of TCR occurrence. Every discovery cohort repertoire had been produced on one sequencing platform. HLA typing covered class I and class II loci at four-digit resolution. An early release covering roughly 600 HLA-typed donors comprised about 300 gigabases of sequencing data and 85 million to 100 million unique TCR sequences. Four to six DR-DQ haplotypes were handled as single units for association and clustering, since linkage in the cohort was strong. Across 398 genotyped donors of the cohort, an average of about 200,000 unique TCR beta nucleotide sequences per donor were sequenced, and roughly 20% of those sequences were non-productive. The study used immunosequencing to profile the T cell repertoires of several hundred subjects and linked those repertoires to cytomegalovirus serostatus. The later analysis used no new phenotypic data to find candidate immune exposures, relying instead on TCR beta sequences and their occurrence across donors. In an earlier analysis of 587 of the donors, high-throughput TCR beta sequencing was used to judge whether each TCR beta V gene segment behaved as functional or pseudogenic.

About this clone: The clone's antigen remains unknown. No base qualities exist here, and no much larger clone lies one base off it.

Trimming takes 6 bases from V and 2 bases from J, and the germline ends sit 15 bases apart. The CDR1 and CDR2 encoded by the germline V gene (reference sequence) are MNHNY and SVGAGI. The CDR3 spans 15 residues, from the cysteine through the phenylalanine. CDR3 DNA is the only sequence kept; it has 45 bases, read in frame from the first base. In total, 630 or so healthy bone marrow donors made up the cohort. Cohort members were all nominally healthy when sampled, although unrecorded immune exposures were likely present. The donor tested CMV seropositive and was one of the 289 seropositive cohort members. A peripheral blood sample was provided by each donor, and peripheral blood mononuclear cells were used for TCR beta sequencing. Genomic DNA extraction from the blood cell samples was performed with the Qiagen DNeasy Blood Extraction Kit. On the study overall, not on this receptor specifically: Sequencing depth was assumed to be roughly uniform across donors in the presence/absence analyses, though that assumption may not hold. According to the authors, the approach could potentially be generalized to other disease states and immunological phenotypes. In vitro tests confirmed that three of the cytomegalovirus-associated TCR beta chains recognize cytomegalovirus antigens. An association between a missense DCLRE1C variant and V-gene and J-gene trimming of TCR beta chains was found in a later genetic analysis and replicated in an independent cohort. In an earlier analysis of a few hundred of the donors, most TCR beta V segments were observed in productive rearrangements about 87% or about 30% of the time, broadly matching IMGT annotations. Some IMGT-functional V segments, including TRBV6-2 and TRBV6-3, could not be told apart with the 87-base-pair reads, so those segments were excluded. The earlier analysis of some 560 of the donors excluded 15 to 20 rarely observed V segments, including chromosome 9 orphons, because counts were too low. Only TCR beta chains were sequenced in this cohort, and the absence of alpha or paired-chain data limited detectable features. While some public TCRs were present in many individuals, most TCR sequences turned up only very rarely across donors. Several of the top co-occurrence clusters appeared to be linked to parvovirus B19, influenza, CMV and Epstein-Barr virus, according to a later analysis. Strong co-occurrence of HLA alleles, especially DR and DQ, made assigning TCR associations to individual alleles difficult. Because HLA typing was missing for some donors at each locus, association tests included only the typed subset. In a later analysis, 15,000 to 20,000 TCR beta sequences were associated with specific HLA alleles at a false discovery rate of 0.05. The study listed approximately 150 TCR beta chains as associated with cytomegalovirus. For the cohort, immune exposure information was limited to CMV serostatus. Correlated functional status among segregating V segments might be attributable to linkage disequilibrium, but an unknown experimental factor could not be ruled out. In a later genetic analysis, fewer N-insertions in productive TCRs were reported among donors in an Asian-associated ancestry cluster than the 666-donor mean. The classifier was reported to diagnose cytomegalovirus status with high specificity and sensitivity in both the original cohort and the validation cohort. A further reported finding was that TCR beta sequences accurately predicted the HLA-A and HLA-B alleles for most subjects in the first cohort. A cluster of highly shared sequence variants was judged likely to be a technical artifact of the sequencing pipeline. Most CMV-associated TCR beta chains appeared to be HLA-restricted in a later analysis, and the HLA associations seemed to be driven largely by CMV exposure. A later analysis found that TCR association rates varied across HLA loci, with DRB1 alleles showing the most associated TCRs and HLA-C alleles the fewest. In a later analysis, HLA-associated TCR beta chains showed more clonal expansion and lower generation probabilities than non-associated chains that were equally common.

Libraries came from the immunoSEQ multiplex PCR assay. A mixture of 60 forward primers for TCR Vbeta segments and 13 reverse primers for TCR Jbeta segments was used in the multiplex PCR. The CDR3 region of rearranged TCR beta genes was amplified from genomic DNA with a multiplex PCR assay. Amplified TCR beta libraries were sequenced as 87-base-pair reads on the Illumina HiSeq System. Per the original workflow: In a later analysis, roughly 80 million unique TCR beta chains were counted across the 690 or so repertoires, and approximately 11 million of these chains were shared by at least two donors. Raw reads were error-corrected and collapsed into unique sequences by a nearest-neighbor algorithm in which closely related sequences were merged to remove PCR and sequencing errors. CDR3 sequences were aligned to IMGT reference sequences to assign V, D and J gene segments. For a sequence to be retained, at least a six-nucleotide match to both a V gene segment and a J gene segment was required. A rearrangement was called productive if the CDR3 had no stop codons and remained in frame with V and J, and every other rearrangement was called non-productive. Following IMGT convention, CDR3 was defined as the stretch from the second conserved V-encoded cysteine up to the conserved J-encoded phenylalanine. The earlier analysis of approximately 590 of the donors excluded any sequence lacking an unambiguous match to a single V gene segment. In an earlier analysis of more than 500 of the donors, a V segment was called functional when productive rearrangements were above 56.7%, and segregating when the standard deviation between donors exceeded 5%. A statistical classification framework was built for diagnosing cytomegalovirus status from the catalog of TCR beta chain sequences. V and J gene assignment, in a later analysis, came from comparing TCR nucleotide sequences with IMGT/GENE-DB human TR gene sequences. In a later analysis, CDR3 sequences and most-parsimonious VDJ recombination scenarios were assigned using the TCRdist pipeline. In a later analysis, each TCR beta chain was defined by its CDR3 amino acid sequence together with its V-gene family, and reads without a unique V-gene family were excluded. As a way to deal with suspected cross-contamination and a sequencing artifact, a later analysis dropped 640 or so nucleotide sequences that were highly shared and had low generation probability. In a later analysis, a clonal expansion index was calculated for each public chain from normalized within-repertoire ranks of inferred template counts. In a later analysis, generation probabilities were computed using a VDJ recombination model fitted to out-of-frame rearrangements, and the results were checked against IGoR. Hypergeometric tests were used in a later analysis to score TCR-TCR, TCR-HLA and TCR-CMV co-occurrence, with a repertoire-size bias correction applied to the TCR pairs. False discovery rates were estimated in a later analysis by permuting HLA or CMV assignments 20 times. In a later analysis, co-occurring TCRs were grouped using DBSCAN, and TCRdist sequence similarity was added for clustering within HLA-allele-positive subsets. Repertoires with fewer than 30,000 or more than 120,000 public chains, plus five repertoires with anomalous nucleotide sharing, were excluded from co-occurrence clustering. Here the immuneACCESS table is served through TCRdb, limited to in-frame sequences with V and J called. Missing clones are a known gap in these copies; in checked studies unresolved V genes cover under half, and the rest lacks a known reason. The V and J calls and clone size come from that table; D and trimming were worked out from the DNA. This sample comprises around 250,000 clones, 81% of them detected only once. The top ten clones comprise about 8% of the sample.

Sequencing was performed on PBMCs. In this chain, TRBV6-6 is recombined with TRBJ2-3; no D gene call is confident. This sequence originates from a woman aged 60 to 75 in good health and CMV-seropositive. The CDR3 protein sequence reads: CASRTLDPYTDTQYF. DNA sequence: TGTGCCAGCAGGACTCTTGACCCCTACACAGATACGCAGTATTTT.